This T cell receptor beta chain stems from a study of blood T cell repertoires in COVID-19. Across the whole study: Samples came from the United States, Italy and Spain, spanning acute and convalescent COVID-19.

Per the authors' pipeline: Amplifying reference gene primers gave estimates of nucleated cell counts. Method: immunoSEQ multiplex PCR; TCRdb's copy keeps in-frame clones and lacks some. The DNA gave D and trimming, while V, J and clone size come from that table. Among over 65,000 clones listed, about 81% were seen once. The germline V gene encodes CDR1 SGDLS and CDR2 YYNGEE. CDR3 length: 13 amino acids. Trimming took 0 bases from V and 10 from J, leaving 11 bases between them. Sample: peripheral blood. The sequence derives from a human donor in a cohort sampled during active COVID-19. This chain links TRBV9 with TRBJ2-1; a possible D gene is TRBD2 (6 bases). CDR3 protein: CASSVEWGEEQFF. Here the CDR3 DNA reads TGTGCCAGCAGCGTAGAGTGGGGGGAAGAGCAGTTCTTC. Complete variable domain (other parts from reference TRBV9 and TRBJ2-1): DSGVTQTPKHLITATGQRVTLRCSPRSGDLSVYWYQQSLDQGLQFLIQYYNGEERAKGNILERFSAQQFPDLHSELNLSSLELGDSALYFCASSVEWGEEQFFGPGTRLTVL.